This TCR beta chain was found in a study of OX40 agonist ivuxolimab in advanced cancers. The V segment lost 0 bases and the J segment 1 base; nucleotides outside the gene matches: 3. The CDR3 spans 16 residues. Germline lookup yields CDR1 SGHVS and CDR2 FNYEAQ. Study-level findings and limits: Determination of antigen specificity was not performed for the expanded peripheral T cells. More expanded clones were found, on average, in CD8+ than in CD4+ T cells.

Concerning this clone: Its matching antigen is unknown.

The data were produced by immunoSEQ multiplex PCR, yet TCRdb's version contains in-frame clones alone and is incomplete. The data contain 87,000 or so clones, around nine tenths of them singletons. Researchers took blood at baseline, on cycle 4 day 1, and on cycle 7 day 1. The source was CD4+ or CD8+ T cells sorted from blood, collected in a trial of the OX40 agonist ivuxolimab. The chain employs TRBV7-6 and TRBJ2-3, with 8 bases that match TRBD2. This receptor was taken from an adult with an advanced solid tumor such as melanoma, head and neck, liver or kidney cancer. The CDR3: CASSLAEAGGTDTQYF. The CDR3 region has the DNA TGTGCCAGCAGCTTAGCGGAAGCGGGAGGCACAGATACGCAGTATTTT.